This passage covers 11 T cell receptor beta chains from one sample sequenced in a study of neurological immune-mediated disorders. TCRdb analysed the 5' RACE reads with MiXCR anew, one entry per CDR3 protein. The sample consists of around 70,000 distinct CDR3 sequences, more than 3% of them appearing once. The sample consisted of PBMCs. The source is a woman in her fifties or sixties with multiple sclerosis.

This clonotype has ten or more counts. CDR3 in DNA: TGTGCCAGCAGCTGGGACAGACCAAACACTGAAGCTTTCTTT. Its protein product is CASSWDRPNTEAFF. The V call is TRBV5-4, the J call TRBJ1-1; TRBD1 aligns across 7 bases. Germline values: CDR1 SGHNT, CDR2 YYREEE (reference sequence). CDR3 length: 14 amino acids. With V trimmed by 3 bases and J by 2 bases, 4 bases remained unmatched.

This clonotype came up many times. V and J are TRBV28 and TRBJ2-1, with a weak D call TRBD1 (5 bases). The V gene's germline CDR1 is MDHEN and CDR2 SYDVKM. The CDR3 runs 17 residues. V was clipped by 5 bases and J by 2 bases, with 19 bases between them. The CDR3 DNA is TGTGCCAGCAGTGCAACACCAGGGCAACCCACCTACAATGAGCAGTTCTTC. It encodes CASSATPGQPTYNEQFF.

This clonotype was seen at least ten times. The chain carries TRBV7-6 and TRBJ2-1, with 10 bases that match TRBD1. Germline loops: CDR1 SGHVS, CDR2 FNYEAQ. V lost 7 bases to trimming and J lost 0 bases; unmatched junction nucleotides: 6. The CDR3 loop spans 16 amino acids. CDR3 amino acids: CASTLGQGPSYNEQFF. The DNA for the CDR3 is TGTGCCAGCACCTTGGGACAGGGGCCCTCCTACAATGAGCAGTTCTTC.

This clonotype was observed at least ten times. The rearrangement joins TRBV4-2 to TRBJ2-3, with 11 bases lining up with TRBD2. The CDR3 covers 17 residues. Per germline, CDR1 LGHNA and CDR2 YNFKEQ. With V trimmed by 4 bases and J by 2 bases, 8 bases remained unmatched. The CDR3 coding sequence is TGTGCCAGCAGCCGGATACTAGCGGGGGAATCCACAGATACGCAGTATTTT. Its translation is CASSRILAGESTDTQYF.

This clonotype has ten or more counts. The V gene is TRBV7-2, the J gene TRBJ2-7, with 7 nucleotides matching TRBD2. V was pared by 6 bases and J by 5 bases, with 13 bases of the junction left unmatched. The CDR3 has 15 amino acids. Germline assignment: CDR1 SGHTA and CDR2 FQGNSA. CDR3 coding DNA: TGTGCCAGCAGTATCGGACCGGGGAGGGCTAACGAGCAGTACGTC. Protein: CASSIGPGRANEQYV.

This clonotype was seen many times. CDR3 loop: CSASSRETQYF. As DNA, the CDR3 is TGCAGTGCTAGTTCAAGGGAGACCCAGTACTTC. This chain joins TRBV20-1 and TRBJ2-5, with unresolved D. Germline loops: CDR1 DFQATT, CDR2 SNEGSKA (reference sequence). The V gene lost 3 bases and the J gene lost 5 bases, with 7 bases spanning the gap. The CDR3 covers 11 residues.

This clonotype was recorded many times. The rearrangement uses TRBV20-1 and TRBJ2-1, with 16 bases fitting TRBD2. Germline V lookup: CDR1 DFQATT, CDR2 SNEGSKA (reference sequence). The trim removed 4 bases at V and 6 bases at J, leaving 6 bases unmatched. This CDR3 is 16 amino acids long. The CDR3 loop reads CSANTGTSGGANEQFF. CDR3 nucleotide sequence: TGCAGTGCTAATACCGGGACTAGCGGGGGGGCCAATGAGCAGTTCTTC.

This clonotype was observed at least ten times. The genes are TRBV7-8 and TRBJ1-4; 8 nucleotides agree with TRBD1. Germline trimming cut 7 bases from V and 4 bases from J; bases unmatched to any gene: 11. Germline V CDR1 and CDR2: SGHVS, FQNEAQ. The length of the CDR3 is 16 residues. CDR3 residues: CASTLGPQGVNEKLFF. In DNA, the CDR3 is TGTGCCAGCACCTTGGGCCCACAGGGGGTTAATGAAAAACTGTTTTTT.

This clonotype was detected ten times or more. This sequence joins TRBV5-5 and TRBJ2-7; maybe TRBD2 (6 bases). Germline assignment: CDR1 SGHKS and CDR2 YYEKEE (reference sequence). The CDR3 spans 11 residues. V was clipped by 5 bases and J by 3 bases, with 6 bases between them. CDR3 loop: CASRDYYEQYF. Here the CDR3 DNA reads TGTGCCAGCAGGGACTACTACGAGCAGTACTTC.

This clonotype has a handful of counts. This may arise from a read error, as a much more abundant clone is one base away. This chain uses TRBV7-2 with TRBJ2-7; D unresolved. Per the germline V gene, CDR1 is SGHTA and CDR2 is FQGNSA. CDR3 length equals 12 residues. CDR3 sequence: CDSSLVRYEQYF. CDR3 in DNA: TGTGACAGCAGCTTAGTCAGATACGAGCAGTACTTC.

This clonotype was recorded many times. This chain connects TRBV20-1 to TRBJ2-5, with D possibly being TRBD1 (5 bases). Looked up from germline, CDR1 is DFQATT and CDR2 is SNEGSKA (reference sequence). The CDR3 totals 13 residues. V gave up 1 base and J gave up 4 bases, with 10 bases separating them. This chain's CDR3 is CSARGTRRETQYF. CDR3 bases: TGCAGTGCTAGAGGGACAAGGCGAGAGACCCAGTACTTC.